This entry lists 5 T cell receptor beta chains sequenced from one sample in a study of blood T cell repertoires in COVID-19. The repertoire was sequenced with immunoSEQ multiplex PCR; TCRdb's copy has only in-frame clones and lacks some. Among tens of thousands of clones listed, roughly 80% were seen once. What was sequenced was peripheral blood. The receptors were sampled from a woman older than 75 with active or convalescent COVID-19.

This clone occurred a few times. This chain links TRBV4-3 with TRBJ1-6; 8 bases align to TRBD1. V shed 6 bases and J 8 bases; nucleotides not matched to a gene: 3. CDR1 and CDR2 (germline): LGHNA, YSLEER. CDR3 length equals 13 residues. CDR3: CASRGTGDSPLHF. In DNA form, the CDR3 reads TGCGCCAGCAGAGGGACAGGTGATTCACCCCTCCACTTT.

The chain carries TRBV7-3 and TRBJ2-1; 8 nucleotides align to TRBD2. This CDR3 contains 17 residues. From germline, CDR1 is SGHTA and CDR2 FQGTGA. V lost 5 bases, J lost 8 bases, and 17 bases stayed unmatched. In DNA, the CDR3 is TGTGCCAGCAGCCCTCCGGGGTCCCCGGCGGGGGGTGATGAGCAGTTCTTC. Translation gives CASSPPGSPAGGDEQFF.

V gene TRBV2 combines with J gene TRBJ1-1; 7 positions match TRBD1. V shed 6 bases and J 3 bases; nucleotides not matched to a gene: 10. The germline V gene encodes CDR1 SNHLY and CDR2 FYNNEI. The CDR3 sequence is 15 residues long. The CDR3 region is CASRTDRAGDTEAFF. The CDR3 nucleotides are TGTGCCAGCAGAACCGACAGGGCAGGGGACACTGAAGCTTTCTTT.

The chain carries TRBV30 and TRBJ2-7, with 8 bases fitting TRBD2. CDR3 length equals 16 residues. Germline CDR1 and CDR2: GTSNPN and SVGIG (reference sequence). The V segment lost 3 bases and the J segment 4 bases; nucleotides outside the gene matches: 14. The DNA of the CDR3 is TGTGCCTGGAGCGATAACGGGGGGGCCTTCAATTACGAGCAGTACTTC. The encoded protein is CAWSDNGGAFNYEQYF.

The genes are TRBV9 and TRBJ2-1, with 9 bases that match TRBD2. V lost 4 bases, J lost 9 bases, and 17 bases stayed unmatched. Germline CDR1 is SGDLS and CDR2 is YYNGEE. This CDR3 spans 17 amino acids. CDR3 in DNA: TGTGCCAGCAGCCCGCGGGAGGGCCTGGGGAGGGGTAGTGAGCAGTTCTTC. Amino acids: CASSPREGLGRGSEQFF.